Listed here is a single T cell receptor (beta chain). Its antigen is not known. This record belongs to a study of cytomegalovirus exposure and HLA in healthy donors. In the PCR, 60 Vbeta and 13 Jbeta primers were used. Sequenced by immunoSEQ multiplex PCR; TCRdb stores in-frame clones only, minus some. The sample lists approximately 110,000 clones, 15% seen once, with 1.5% to 2% in the top ten. The V gene's germline CDR1 is MNHEY and CDR2 SMNVEV (reference sequence). This CDR3 is 15 amino acids long. V lost 6 bases and J lost 5, with 17 bases in between. Notes on the study in general: Analyses of presence and absence presupposed an approximately uniform sequencing depth across donors. A later analysis found that most CMV-associated TCR beta chains appeared HLA-restricted.

Specimen: PBMCs. The chain uses TRBV27 and TRBJ1-5; maybe TRBD1 (6 bases). This TCR came from a woman aged 18-29 years in good health and CMV-seronegative. The CDR3 DNA follows: TGTGCCAGCAGCTTGAAGAACAGGGCTGATCAGCCCCAGCATTTT. It specifies CASSLKNRADQPQHF.